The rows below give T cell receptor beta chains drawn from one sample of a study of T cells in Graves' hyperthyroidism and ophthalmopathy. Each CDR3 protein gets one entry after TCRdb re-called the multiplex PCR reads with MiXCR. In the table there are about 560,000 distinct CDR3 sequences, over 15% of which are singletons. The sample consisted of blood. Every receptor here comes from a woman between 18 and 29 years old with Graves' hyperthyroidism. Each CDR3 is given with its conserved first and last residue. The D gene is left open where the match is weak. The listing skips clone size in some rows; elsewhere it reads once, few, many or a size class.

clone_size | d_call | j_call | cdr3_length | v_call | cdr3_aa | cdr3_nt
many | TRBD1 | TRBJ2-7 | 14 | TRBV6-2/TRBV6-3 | CASSPNRGLHEQYF | TGTGCCAGCAGTCCCAACAGGGGGCTCCACGAGCAGTACTTC
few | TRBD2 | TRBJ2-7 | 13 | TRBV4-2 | CASSRGSDYEQYF | TGTGCCAGCAGCCGCGGGAGTGATTACGAGCAGTACTTC
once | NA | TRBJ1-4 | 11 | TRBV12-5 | CASGIKEKLFF | TGTGCTAGTGGTATAAAGGAAAAACTGTTTTTT
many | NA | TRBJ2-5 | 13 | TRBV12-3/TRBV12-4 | CASSPGSGLTQYF | TGTGCCAGCAGCCCCGGCAGCGGCCTGACCCAGTACTTC
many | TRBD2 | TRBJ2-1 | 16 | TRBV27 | CASSSLLAGKYNEQFF | TGTGCCAGCAGTTCCCTCCTAGCGGGGAAATACAATGAGCAGTTCTTC
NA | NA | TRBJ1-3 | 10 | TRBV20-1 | CSAIGNTIYF | TGCAGTGCTATAGGAAACACCATATATTTT
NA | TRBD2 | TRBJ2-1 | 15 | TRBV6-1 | CASRVAGQNYNEQFF | TGTGCCAGCAGGGTAGCGGGGCAGAACTACAATGAGCAGTTCTTC
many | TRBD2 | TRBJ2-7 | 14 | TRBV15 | CATSRDTGGYEQYF | TGTGCCACCAGCAGAGATACCGGGGGGTACGAGCAGTACTTC
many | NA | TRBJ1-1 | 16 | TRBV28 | CASTITRGGSLTEAFF | TGTGCCAGCACCATTACCCGGGGGGGCAGTCTAACTGAAGCTTTCTTT
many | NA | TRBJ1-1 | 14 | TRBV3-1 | CASSQDLWSTEAFF | TGTGCCAGCAGCCAAGATCTATGGAGCACTGAAGCTTTCTTT
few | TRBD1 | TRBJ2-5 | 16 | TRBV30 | CAWSTRTGGPGETQYF | TGTGCCTGGTCCACCAGGACAGGGGGCCCTGGAGAGACCCAGTACTTC
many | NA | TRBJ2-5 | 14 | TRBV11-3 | CASSSPRGQETQYF | TGTGCCAGCAGCTCTCCCCGCGGGCAGGAGACCCAGTACTTC
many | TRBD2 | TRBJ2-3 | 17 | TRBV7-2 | CASSLRQRGGRTDTQYF | TGTGCCAGCAGCTTACGACAGCGGGGGGGCCGTACAGATACGCAGTATTTT
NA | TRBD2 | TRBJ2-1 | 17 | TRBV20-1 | CSARGGTSGRAWNEQFF | TGCAGTGCTAGAGGAGGGACTAGCGGGAGGGCCTGGAATGAGCAGTTCTTC
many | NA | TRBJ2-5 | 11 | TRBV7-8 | CASSFRGTQYF | TGTGCCAGCAGCTTTAGGGGGACCCAGTACTTC
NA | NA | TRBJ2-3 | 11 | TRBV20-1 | CSARYGDTQYF | TGCAGTGCTAGATATGGGGATACGCAGTATTTT
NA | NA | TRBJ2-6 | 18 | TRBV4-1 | CASSQPASKKPGANVLTF | TGCGCCAGCAGCCAACCGGCCTCCAAAAAGCCTGGGGCCAACGTCCTGACTTTC
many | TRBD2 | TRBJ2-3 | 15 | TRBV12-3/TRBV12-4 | CASSAGTSVGDTQYF | TGTGCCAGCAGTGCCGGGACTAGCGTAGGAGATACGCAGTATTTT
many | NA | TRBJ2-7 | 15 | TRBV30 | CAWSVMPGATYEQYF | TGTGCCTGGAGTGTAATGCCGGGGGCCACCTACGAGCAGTACTTC
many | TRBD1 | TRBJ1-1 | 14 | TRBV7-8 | CASGDRGRNTEAFF | TGTGCCAGCGGGGACAGGGGGCGGAACACTGAAGCTTTCTTT
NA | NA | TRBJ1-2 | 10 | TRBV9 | CASSGNRYTF | TGTGCCAGCAGCGGCAATCGCTACACCTTC
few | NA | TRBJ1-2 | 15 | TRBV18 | CASSPPNSGNYGYTF | TGTGCCAGCTCACCACCGAATTCCGGGAACTATGGCTACACCTTC
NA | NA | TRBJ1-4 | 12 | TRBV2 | CASGLAGEKLFF | TGTGCCAGCGGTCTCGCCGGAGAAAAACTGTTTTTT
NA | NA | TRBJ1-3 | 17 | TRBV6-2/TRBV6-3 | CASSSKGYGSSGNTIYF | TGTGCCAGCAGTAGTAAAGGCTACGGTTCCTCTGGAAACACCATATATTTT
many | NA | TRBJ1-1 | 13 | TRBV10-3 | CAISRTENTEAFF | TGTGCCATCAGTCGGACAGAGAACACTGAAGCTTTCTTT
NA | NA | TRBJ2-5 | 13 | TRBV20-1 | CSVGATRGETQYF | TGCAGCGTTGGGGCTACACGAGGGGAGACCCAGTACTTC
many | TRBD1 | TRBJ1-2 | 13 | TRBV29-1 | CSVGDRGDYGYTF | TGCAGCGTTGGCGACAGGGGGGACTATGGCTACACCTTC
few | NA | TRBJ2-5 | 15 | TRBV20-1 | CSARRWGPLQETQYF | TGCAGTGCTCGCCGGTGGGGGCCTCTCCAAGAGACCCAGTACTTC
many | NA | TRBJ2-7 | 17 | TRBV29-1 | CSVTGTGGLATSYEQYF | TGCAGCGTTACCGGGACAGGGGGACTAGCGACCTCCTACGAGCAGTACTTC
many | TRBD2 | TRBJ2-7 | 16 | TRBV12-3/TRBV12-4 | CASSWWQTSGDYEQYF | TGTGCCAGCAGTTGGTGGCAGACTAGCGGAGACTACGAGCAGTACTTC
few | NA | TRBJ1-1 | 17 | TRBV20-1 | CSARDPRVGRGNTEAFF | TGCAGTGCTAGAGATCCCCGGGTGGGCAGGGGGAACACTGAAGCTTTCTTT
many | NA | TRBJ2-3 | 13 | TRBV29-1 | CSVAIAVTDTQYF | TGCAGCGTTGCGATAGCGGTAACAGATACGCAGTATTTT
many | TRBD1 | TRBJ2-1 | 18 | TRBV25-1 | CASSAGQEPLSSYNEQFF | TGTGCCAGCAGTGCGGGACAGGAGCCCTTGAGCTCCTACAATGAGCAGTTCTTC
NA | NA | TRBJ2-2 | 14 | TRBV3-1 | CASSQEWTTGELFF | TGTGCCAGCAGCCAAGAGTGGACCACCGGGGAGCTGTTTTTT
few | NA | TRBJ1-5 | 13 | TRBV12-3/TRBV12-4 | CASRLSAVQPQHF | TGTGCCAGCAGACTCAGTGCAGTTCAGCCCCAGCATTTT
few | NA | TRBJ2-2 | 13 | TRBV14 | CASSQLSTGELFF | TGTGCCAGCAGCCAGTTGAGCACCGGGGAGCTGTTTTTT
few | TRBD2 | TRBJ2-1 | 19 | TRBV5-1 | CASRVTGTSWGSSYNEQFF | TGCGCCAGCAGGGTGACCGGGACTAGCTGGGGGAGCTCCTACAATGAGCAGTTCTTC
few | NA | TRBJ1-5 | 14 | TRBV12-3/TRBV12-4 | CASSLRAANQPQHF | TGTGCCAGCAGTTTGCGGGCAGCGAATCAGCCCCAGCATTTT
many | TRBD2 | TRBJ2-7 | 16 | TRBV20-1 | CSARGEGWAAAYEQYF | TGCAGTGCTAGGGGGGAGGGGTGGGCAGCCGCCTACGAGCAGTACTTC
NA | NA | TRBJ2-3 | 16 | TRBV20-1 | CSASLPSGWSTDTQYF | TGCAGTGCTAGCCTGCCAAGCGGGTGGAGCACAGATACGCAGTATTTT
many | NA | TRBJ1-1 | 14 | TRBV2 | CASSVQTVNTEAFF | TGTGCCAGCAGCGTCCAGACAGTCAACACTGAAGCTTTCTTT
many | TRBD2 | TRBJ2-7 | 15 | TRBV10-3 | CAISDASGGEYEQYF | TGTGCCATCAGTGACGCTAGCGGGGGGGAGTACGAGCAGTACTTC
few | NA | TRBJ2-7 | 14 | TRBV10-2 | CASSTTRGKGEQYF | TGCGCCAGCTCAACTACCAGGGGAAAGGGCGAGCAGTACTTC
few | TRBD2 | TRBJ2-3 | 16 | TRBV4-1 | CASSQLAGGLTDTQYF | TGCGCCAGCAGCCAACTAGCGGGAGGACTCACAGATACGCAGTATTTT
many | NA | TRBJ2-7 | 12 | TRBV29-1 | CSVGPRAYEQYF | TGCAGCGTTGGTCCGAGGGCCTACGAGCAGTACTTC
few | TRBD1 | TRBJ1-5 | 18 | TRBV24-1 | CATSASGSGTGVNQPQHF | TGTGCCACCAGTGCTAGTGGATCTGGGACAGGGGTGAATCAGCCCCAGCATTTT
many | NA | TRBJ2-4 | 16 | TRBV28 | CASSGVAKGAKNIQYF | TGTGCCAGCAGTGGGGTAGCGAAGGGAGCCAAAAACATTCAGTACTTC
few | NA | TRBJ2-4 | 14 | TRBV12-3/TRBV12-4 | CASSQLLAKNIQYF | TGTGCCAGCAGCCAACTACTAGCCAAAAACATTCAGTACTTC
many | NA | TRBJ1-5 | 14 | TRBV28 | CASSWGVRNQPQHF | TGTGCCAGCAGTTGGGGTGTCCGCAATCAGCCCCAGCATTTT
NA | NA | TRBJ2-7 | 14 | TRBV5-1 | CASSPAGGSSGQYF | TGCGCCAGCAGCCCGGCGGGCGGGTCCTCTGGGCAGTACTTC
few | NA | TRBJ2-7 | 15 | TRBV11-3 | CASSLGLGAGDEQYF | TGTGCCAGCAGCTTAGGTCTGGGGGCGGGAGACGAGCAGTACTTC